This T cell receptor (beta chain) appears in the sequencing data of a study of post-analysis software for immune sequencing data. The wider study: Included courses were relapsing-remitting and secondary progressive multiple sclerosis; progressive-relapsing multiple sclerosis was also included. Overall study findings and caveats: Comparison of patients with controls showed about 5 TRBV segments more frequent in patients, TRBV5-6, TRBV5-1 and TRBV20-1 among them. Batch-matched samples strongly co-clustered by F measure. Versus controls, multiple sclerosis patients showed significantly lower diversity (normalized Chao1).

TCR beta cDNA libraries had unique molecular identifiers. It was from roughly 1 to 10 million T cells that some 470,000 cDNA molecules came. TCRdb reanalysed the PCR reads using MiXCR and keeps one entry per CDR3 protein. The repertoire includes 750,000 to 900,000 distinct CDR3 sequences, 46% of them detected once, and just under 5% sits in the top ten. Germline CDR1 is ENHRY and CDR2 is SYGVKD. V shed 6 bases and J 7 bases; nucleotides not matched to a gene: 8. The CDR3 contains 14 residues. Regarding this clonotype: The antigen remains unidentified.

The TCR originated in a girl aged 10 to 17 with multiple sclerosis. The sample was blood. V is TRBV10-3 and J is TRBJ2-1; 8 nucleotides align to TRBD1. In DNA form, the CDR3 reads TGTGCCATCAGGACAGGGGACCTCTGGAATGAGCAGTTCTTC. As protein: CAIRTGDLWNEQFF.